This TCR beta chain appears in the sequencing data of a study of T cells in Graves' hyperthyroidism and ophthalmopathy. Study in general: Peripheral blood sampling occurred at initial diagnosis, before any treatment. General study points: The blood repertoire included most of the expanded thyroid clonotypes above 0.001.

RNA transcripts provided the source from which TCR beta CDR3 regions were amplified. The HTBI primer set was used in a first-round RT-PCR of the TCR CDR3. TCRdb itself ran the multiplex PCR reads through MiXCR, one entry per CDR3 protein. The table lists under 400,000 distinct CDR3 sequences, roughly a fifth of them singletons. The PBMCs were taken from approximately 11 ml of fresh peripheral blood. This clonotype has only a few counts. Its antigen is still unknown. The TCR originated in a woman aged 45-59 years with Graves' hyperthyroidism. The sample comprised blood.

CDR3 sequence (DNA): TGTGCCAGCAGCCAAGAGGGCGGGGGGAACTATGGCTACACCTTC. The encoded protein is CASSQEGGGNYGYTF. This chain uses TRBV3-1 with TRBJ1-2; D might be TRBD1 (5 bases). The CDR3 extends over 15 amino acids. V was clipped by 0 bases and J by 2 bases, with 10 bases between them. CDR1 LGHDT and CDR2 YNNKEL come from the germline V gene (reference sequence).